This TCR beta chain was sequenced for a study of OX40 agonist ivuxolimab in advanced cancers. Regarding the research as a whole: Ivuxolimab was a fully human IgG2 agonistic monoclonal antibody targeting the costimulatory receptor OX40 (CD134). Partial responses occurred in three dose-escalation patients, of whom one had hepatocellular carcinoma and two had cutaneous melanoma. The paper covers the monotherapy dose-escalation part of the phase I ivuxolimab trial, which included N ≈ 50 patients. Intravenous ivuxolimab was administered to patients every 2 weeks at six dose levels: 0.01, 0.1, 0.3, 1.5, 3 and 10 mg/kg. Of the roughly 54 dose-escalation patients, hepatocellular carcinoma was present in around 20, melanoma in some 15, renal cell carcinoma in 9 and head and neck cancer in 9. The point of sequencing TCRbeta in the periphery was to test whether ivuxolimab changed TCR sequence diversity and drove clonal T-cell expansion. A male proportion of 82.7% and a mean age of around 60 years, ranging from 23 to 79, were recorded for the dose-escalation cohort. Patients were allowed to have had prior anti-PD-1, anti-PD-L1 or anti-CTLA-4 therapy, and 30% to 50% of the dose-escalation patients had previously received checkpoint inhibitors.

The trial excluded patients who had a history of autoimmune disease or who were on systemic immunosuppression. Peripheral blood for TCR sequencing was drawn from every dose cohort at baseline, at cycle 4 day 1 and at cycle 7 day 1. Samples were obtained from an open-label, multicenter, first-in-human phase I dose-escalation trial of ivuxolimab. Adults with locally advanced or metastatic melanoma, renal cell, hepatocellular, or head and neck squamous cell carcinoma were enrolled in the trial. Before TCR sequencing, CD4+ T cells and CD8+ T cells from peripheral blood were sorted into separate populations. For sequencing of the TCRbeta CDR3 region, genomic DNA was extracted from the sorted cells. The immunoSEQ Assay was used to sequence the TCRbeta CDR3 regions. What TCRdb holds here is the immuneACCESS table cut down to in-frame rearrangements. Part of the clones is not present; checked against another copy, under half of the missing clones reflect an unresolved V gene, and the others are unexplained. Within this sample are approximately 31,000 clones, with roughly 89% of them counted one time only. The leading ten clones occupy 0.92% of the sample.

Study-wide conclusions, independent of this receptor: After ivuxolimab, CD8+ T cells had more expanded clones than CD4+ T cells on average. Low levels of normalized T-cell clonal expansion were also shown by some nonresponding patients. At doses of 0.1 to 3.0 mg/kg, clonal expansion of both CD4+ and CD8+ blood T cells was observed from baseline to week 6. Antigen specificity was not determined for the clonally expanded peripheral T cells. In the 0.1-3.0 mg/kg groups, partial responders were among the patients with the lowest normalized peripheral clonal expansion, particularly in CD8+ T cells.

Comment on this clone: Its antigen specificity is not known. It has no much larger one-base neighbor in the sample; base qualities were not kept.

Material: CD4+ or CD8+ T cells sorted from blood, obtained in a trial of the OX40 agonist ivuxolimab. This receptor was taken from an adult with an advanced solid tumor such as melanoma, head and neck, liver or kidney cancer.

This receptor has the CDR3 CASNRPGDSPLHF. The DNA sequence is as follows: TGTGCCAGCAACCGGCCAGGGGATTCACCCCTCCACTTT. The chain is made from TRBV6-6 and TRBJ1-6; TRBD1 is a weak D gene call, 6 bases matching. CDR1 and CDR2 are read off the germline V gene (reference sequence) as MNHNY and SVGAGI. The CDR3, cysteine through phenylalanine, is 13 amino acids long. The DNA shown is the 39-base CDR3, in frame from base 1. V drops 7 bases and J drops 8 bases, leaving 12 bases in between.